The clone carrying this T cell receptor (beta chain) has only one observation. Its antigen remains unidentified. The protocol was immunoSEQ multiplex PCR, while the TCRdb copy is restricted to in-frame clones and leaves out a portion. The table records some 150,000 clones, 90% to 95% of them present only once. These data belong to a study of OX40 agonist ivuxolimab in advanced cancers. This CDR3 has 14 amino acids. CDR1 is SGHTA, CDR2 FQGNSA, per germline. Overall study results and limits: Certain nonresponders additionally had low normalized T-cell clonal expansion.

Sample: CD4+ or CD8+ T cells sorted from blood, taken in a trial of the OX40 agonist ivuxolimab. This clonotype was sampled from an adult with an advanced solid tumor such as melanoma, head and neck, liver or kidney cancer. This chain connects TRBV7-2 to TRBJ2-5; D gene unclear. The DNA matches TRBJ2-7 better at its end, which makes the J call doubtful. The CDR3 sequence is CASSLGGLSYEQYF. The CDR3 bases are TGTGCCAGCAGCTTAGGGGGTCTCTCCTACGAGCAGTACTTC.